This T cell receptor (beta chain) was captured by sequencing in a study of immune evolution from preneoplasia to lung adenocarcinoma. Findings of the study overall: Highest clonality occurred in KRAS-mutant, not EGFR-mutant or double wild-type, nodules. Later-stage lesions appeared to have more T cells, more diversity, less clonality.

As for this clone: The antigen remains unidentified.

Two lung cancer pathologists independently confirmed each histologic diagnosis. Macro-dissection enriched premalignant or tumor cells before nucleic acid extraction. The data were produced by immunoSEQ multiplex PCR, yet TCRdb's version contains in-frame clones alone and is incomplete. The sample yields more than 15,000 clones, 86% seen once. The CDR3 length is 13 residues. Germline-derived CDR1 and CDR2 are SGHRS and YFSETQ. Trimming took 2 bases from V and 7 from J, leaving 10 bases between them. What was sequenced was FFPE invasive lung adenocarcinoma tissue. The genes are TRBV5-1 and TRBJ1-5; no definite D call. The source is a person aged 65 to 85 with invasive lung adenocarcinoma. The CDR3 loop is CASSLGFNQPQHF. The CDR3 DNA reads as TGCGCCAGCAGCTTAGGGTTCAACCAGCCCCAGCATTTT.